These T cell receptor beta chains were read from a single sample in a study of blood T cell repertoires in COVID-19. Measured with immunoSEQ multiplex PCR; TCRdb has only the in-frame clones, and not every one. Among roughly 200,000 clones listed, roughly nine tenths were seen once. Input material: PBMCs or T cells enriched from blood (not recorded which). The source is a woman in her forties or fifties in a cohort exposed to, infected with or recovered from COVID-19 (not recorded which). CDR3s include the opening cysteine and the closing phenylalanine or tryptophan. The order of the fields is J gene, V gene, D gene, clone size, CDR3 DNA, CDR3 protein. The D gene is left open where the match is weak. The size entry is marked missing in some rows and otherwise reads once, few, many or a size class.

>TRBJ1-1|TRBV10-1|-|few
TGCGCCAGCAGGGAATGGGACTTTCTCCCCCCAAAGAACACTGAAGCTTTCTTT
CASREWDFLPPKNTEAFF
>TRBJ1-2|TRBV6-5|-|-
TGTGCCAGCAGTTACGAGTCAGGGAACTATGGCTACACCTTC
CASSYESGNYGYTF
>TRBJ2-2|TRBV4-1|TRBD2|-
TGCGCCAGCAGCCAAGCGCTAGCGGGGGTCGGGGAGCTGTTTTTT
CASSQALAGVGELFF
>TRBJ1-3|TRBV7-3|-|once
TGTGCCAGCAGCTTGACTCCAGGGTTCGGAAACACCATATATTTT
CASSLTPGFGNTIYF
>TRBJ2-1|TRBV28|-|-
TGTGCCAGCAGTTCGGCGGGGGCCGGAAATGAGCAGTTCTTC
CASSSAGAGNEQFF
>TRBJ1-2|TRBV11-1|-|-
TGTGCCAGCAGCCTCAGGGCAGGGCGGTTTCATGGCTACACCTTC
CASSLRAGRFHGYTF
>TRBJ2-5|TRBV30|-|-
TGTGCCTGGAGTGTACGGTCGGTAAAAGAGACCCAGTACTTC
CAWSVRSVKETQYF
>TRBJ1-3|TRBV25-1|TRBD1|-
TGTGCCAGCAGTGCCACCACAGGGGCCTCTGGAAACACCATATATTTT
CASSATTGASGNTIYF
>TRBJ2-2|TRBV11-2|TRBD2|-
TGTGCCAGCAGCTTCGGGGGGTGGGACACCGGGGAGCTGTTTTTT
CASSFGGWDTGELFF
>TRBJ1-4|TRBV4-2|TRBD1|-
TGTGCCAGCAGCCAAGAAGGCGACAGGGGGCTGGGTGAAAAACTGTTTTTT
CASSQEGDRGLGEKLFF
>TRBJ1-5|TRBV30|-|-
TGTGCCTGGAGTGTAGCCCTAAATCAGCCCCAGCATTTT
CAWSVALNQPQHF
>TRBJ1-2|TRBV7-9|-|-
TGTGCCAGCAGCTTGGCCATCTCTAACTATGGCTACACCTTC
CASSLAISNYGYTF
>TRBJ1-2|TRBV3-1/TRBV3-2|-|-
TGTGCCAGCAGCTACGCGCGGGGTGTCTATGGCTACACCTTC
CASSYARGVYGYTF
>TRBJ1-1|TRBV2|-|-
TGTGCCAGCACCTCAACGGGGGGTGGCACTGAAGCTTTCTTT
CASTSTGGGTEAFF
>TRBJ2-3|TRBV5-6|-|-
TGTGCCAGCAGCCACCGGCGGGTCATTCCCACAGATACGCAGTATTTT
CASSHRRVIPTDTQYF
>TRBJ1-1|TRBV25-1|TRBD1|-
TGTGCCAGCAGTGGAGACGGGACAGCCTACACTGAAGCTTTCTTT
CASSGDGTAYTEAFF
>TRBJ2-5|TRBV12-5|-|-
TGTGCTAGTGGTTTAAGACAGGCCCAAGAGACCCAGTACTTC
CASGLRQAQETQYF
>TRBJ2-7|TRBV3-1/TRBV3-2|-|-
TGTGCCAGCAGCCAAGCGCCCGGACTCAAGCAGTACTTC
CASSQAPGLKQYF
>TRBJ1-2|TRBV10-3|-|-
TGTGCCATCAGTGAGTCAACAGGGCAGGGGGGCTACACCTTC
CAISESTGQGGYTF
>TRBJ1-5|TRBV10-2|-|-
TGCGCCAGCAGTGAGTTCAGGCCCCTTGGCAATCAGCCCCAGCATTTT
CASSEFRPLGNQPQHF
>TRBJ1-6|TRBV5-1|-|-
TGCGCCAGCAGCTTGGCCTGGGACACCGCTACCTATAATTCACCCCTCCACTTT
CASSLAWDTATYNSPLHF
>TRBJ2-6|TRBV11-2|-|-
TGTGCCAGCAGCCTGACCAGTAGCGTGGCCAACGTCCTGACTTTC
CASSLTSSVANVLTF
>TRBJ2-7|TRBV11-3|TRBD1|-
TGTGCCAGCATCCAATTCCCAGGACAGGGGGCGGGGGACGAGCAGTACTTC
CASIQFPGQGAGDEQYF
>TRBJ2-3|TRBV12-5|TRBD1|-
TGTGCTAGTGGTTTCCTGACAGGGACAGATACGCAGTATTTT
CASGFLTGTDTQYF
>TRBJ2-3|TRBV10-2|TRBD2|-
TGCGCCAGCAGTGTTCGGGGGGGCGGGGATACGCAGTATTTT
CASSVRGGGDTQYF
>TRBJ2-3|TRBV6-5|TRBD1|-
TGTGCCAGCAGTACTAGGGGGCCTCATACGCAGTATTTT
CASSTRGPHTQYF
>TRBJ1-6|TRBV9|-|once
TGTGCCAGCAGCGTAGCGGGGGGAGAATCACCCCTCCACTTT
CASSVAGGESPLHF
>TRBJ2-1|TRBV13|-|-
TGTGCCAGCAGCTTAGGCGGCTACAATGAGCAGTTCTTC
CASSLGGYNEQFF
>TRBJ1-6|TRBV10-1|TRBD1|-
TGCGCCAGCAGTGGACAGGGGAATTCACCCCTCCACTTT
CASSGQGNSPLHF
>TRBJ1-1|TRBV2|-|-
TGTGCCAGCAGTGTGCAGACTGAAGCTTTCTTT
CASSVQTEAFF
>TRBJ1-2|TRBV15|-|-
TGTGCCACCAGCAGAGATCGCAGCTATGGCTACACCTTC
CATSRDRSYGYTF
>TRBJ2-2|TRBV28|TRBD2|-
TGTGCCAGCAGTTCTAGCGGTAGGGAGCTGTTTTTT
CASSSSGRELFF
>TRBJ2-5|TRBV4-2|TRBD2|-
TGTGCCAGCAGCCCCACCGTACTAGCGGGGGGTCAAGAGACCCAGTACTTC
CASSPTVLAGGQETQYF
>TRBJ2-7|TRBV10-2|-|-
TGCGCCACCCAGAGTCGGGGATTGGACTTGGACGAGCAGTACTTC
CATQSRGLDLDEQYF
>TRBJ1-5|TRBV27|TRBD1|-
TGTGCCAGCAGTAACAGGGGCGGCAATCAGCCCCAGCATTTT
CASSNRGGNQPQHF
>TRBJ2-3|TRBV3-1/TRBV3-2|TRBD2|-
TGTGCCAGCAGCCACTTTCGGACTAGCGGGGGGTTTAGCACAGATACGCAGTATTTT
CASSHFRTSGGFSTDTQYF
>TRBJ2-6|TRBV25-1|-|-
TGTGCCAGCACAGACAGCCGCAGCTCTGGGGCCAACGTCCTGACTTTC
CASTDSRSSGANVLTF
>TRBJ2-1|TRBV5-1|TRBD2|-
TGCGCCAGCAGTCCCCCTGGGCTAGCGGGGGGTAATGAGCAGTTCTTC
CASSPPGLAGGNEQFF
>TRBJ2-5|TRBV29-1|TRBD2|-
TGCAGCGTTGCTTCCATAGCGGGGGGCCAAGAGACCCAGTACTTC
CSVASIAGGQETQYF
>TRBJ1-6|TRBV7-8|TRBD1|-
TGTGCCAGCAGCTTCGACAGGGAGTCACCCCTCCACTTT
CASSFDRESPLHF
>TRBJ1-1|TRBV15|-|once
TGTGCCACCAGCAGAGATATCAGTCTCACTGAAGCTTTCTTT
CATSRDISLTEAFF
>TRBJ1-5|TRBV6-2/TRBV6-3|TRBD1|few
TGTGCCAGCAGTCCCCGATTTCCGGGACAGGGGGCGGGCAATCAGCCCCAGCATTTT
CASSPRFPGQGAGNQPQHF
>TRBJ2-7|TRBV10-3|-|-
TGTGCCATCAGTGGCAATTTGGACCCGGGGTCCTACGAGCAGTACTTC
CAISGNLDPGSYEQYF
>TRBJ1-3|TRBV7-2|-|-
TGTGCCAGCAGCTTCAGGATGTCAAACACCATATATTTT
CASSFRMSNTIYF
>TRBJ2-1|TRBV18|TRBD1|-
TGTGCCAGCTCGGATAGACAGGGGAGCTCCTACAATGAGCAGTTCTTC
CASSDRQGSSYNEQFF
>TRBJ2-3|TRBV24-1|-|-
TGTGCCACCAGTGACCCTATCTCTACAGATACGCAGTATTTT
CATSDPISTDTQYF
>TRBJ1-1|TRBV29-1|TRBD1|-
TGCAGCGTTTCCGGACAGGGGGTCACTGAAGCTTTCTTT
CSVSGQGVTEAFF
>TRBJ1-1|TRBV19|-|-
TGTGCCAGTAGTATAGCCCAAAGTCCCATATCGGGAGGGAGAAACACTGAAGCTTTCTTT
CASSIAQSPISGGRNTEAFF
>TRBJ1-2|TRBV2|-|once
TGTGCCAGCAGGGACGACAGTTACTATGGCTACACCTTC
CASRDDSYYGYTF
>TRBJ2-5|TRBV2|-|-
TGTGCCAGCAATCGACAGGTCCAGGAGACCCAGTACTTC
CASNRQVQETQYF
>TRBJ1-4|TRBV28|-|-
TGTGCCAGCAGCCTTGCGGGGGGTGGTGAAAAACTGTTTTTT
CASSLAGGGEKLFF
>TRBJ2-7|TRBV20-1|-|few
TGCAGTGCCCCTTTCCGGGGCGAGCAGTACTTC
CSAPFRGEQYF